Here is one TCR beta chain with its context. These data come from a study of cytomegalovirus exposure and HLA in healthy donors. Overall study: Among the 398 genotyped donors, over 70% were placed in the Caucasian-associated ancestry cluster.

In germline, CDR1 is MNHEY, CDR2 SMNVEV (reference sequence). V dropped 2 bases and J dropped 6 bases, with 16 bases sitting between them. This CDR3 spans 16 amino acids. A multiplex PCR was run with 60 Vbeta primers and 13 Jbeta primers. In the original processing: Later analysis identified 88 million or so unique TCR beta chains, approximately 11 million shared. Using immunoSEQ multiplex PCR, the repertoire was profiled, and TCRdb retains in-frame clones only, with some absent. That table is the source of V, J and clone size, and D and trimming were worked out from the DNA. The sample totals 100,000 or so clones.

The TCR comes from a woman aged 30 to 39 in good health and CMV-seronegative. The gene calls are TRBV27 and TRBJ2-2; D is perhaps TRBD2 (6 bases). The sample taken for sequencing was PBMCs. CDR3 loop: CASSLSFFGSAGELFF. The CDR3 coding sequence is TGTGCCAGCAGTTTAAGTTTTTTCGGGAGTGCCGGGGAGCTGTTTTTT.